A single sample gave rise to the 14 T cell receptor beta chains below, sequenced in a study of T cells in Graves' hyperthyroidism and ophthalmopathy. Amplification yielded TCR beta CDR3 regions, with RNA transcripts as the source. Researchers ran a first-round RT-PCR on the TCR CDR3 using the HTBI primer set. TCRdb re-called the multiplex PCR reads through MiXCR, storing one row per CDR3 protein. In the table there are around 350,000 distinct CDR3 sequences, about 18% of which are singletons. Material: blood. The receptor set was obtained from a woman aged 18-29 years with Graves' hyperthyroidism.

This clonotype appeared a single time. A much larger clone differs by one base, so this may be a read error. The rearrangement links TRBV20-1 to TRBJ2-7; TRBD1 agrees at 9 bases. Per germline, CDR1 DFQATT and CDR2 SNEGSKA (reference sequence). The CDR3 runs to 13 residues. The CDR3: CSASGTGRYEQDF. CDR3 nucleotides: TGCAGTGCTTCCGGGACAGGGAGATACGAGCAGGACTTC.

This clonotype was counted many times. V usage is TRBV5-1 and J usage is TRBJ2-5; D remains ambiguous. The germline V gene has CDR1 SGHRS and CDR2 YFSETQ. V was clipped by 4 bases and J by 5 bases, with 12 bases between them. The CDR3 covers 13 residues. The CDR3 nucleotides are TGCGCCAGCAGCACGAGGAGTAGGGAGACCCAGTACTTC. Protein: CASSTRSRETQYF.

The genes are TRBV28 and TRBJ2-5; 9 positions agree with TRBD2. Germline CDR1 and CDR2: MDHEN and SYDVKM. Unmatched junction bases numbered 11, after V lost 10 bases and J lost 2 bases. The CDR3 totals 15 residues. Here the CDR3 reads CATKLPAGGQETQYF. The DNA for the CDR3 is TGTGCCACCAAACTCCCCGCGGGGGGGCAAGAGACCCAGTACTTC.

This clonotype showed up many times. The CDR3 spells CASSSGQAYGYTF. CDR3 bases: TGCGCCAGCAGCTCGGGACAGGCCTATGGCTACACCTTC. The V gene is TRBV5-1, the J gene TRBJ1-2; 8 bases map to TRBD1. V was clipped by 3 bases and J by 4 bases; unmatched bases: 2. The CDR3 loop spans 13 amino acids. CDR1 and CDR2 (germline): SGHRS, YFSETQ.

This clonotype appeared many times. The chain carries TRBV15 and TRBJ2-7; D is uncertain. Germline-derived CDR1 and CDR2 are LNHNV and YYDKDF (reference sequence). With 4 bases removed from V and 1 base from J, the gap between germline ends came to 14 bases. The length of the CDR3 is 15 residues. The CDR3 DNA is TGTGCCACCAGCACCGGAAGGACGAGTTCCTACGAGCAGTACTTC. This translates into CATSTGRTSSYEQYF.

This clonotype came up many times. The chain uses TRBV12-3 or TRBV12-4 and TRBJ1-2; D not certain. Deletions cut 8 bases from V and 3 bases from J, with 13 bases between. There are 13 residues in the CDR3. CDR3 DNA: TGTGCCAGCCGGACGGTTAATTACTATGGCTACACCTTC. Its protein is CASRTVNYYGYTF.

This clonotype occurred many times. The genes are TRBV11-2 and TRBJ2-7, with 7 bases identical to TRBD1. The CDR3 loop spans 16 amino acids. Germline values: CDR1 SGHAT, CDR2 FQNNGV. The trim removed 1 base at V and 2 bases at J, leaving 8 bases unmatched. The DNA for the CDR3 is TGTGCCAGCAGCTTAGGTACAGGGGAATTTCCCTACGAGCAGTACTTC. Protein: CASSLGTGEFPYEQYF.

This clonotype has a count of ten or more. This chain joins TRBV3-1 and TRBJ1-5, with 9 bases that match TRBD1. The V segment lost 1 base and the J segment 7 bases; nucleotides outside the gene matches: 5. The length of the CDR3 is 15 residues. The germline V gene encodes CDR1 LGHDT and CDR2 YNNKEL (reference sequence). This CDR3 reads CASSQATGGGQPQHF. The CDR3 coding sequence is TGTGCCAGCAGCCAAGCCACAGGGGGCGGACAGCCCCAGCATTTT.

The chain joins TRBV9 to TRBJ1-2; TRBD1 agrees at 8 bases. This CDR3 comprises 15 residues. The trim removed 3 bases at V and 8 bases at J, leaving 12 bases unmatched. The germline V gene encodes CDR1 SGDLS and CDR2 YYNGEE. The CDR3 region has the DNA TGTGCCAGCAGCGATCGACAGGGGACCCTAAGGGGCTACACCTTC. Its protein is CASSDRQGTLRGYTF.

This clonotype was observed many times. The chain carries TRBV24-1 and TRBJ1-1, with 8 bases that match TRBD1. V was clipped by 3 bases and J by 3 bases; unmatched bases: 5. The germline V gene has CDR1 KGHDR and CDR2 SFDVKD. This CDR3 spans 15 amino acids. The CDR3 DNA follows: TGTGCCACCAGTGATAGCAGGGGGCCTGACACTGAAGCTTTCTTT. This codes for CATSDSRGPDTEAFF.

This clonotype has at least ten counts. The CDR3 reads CASSAGPTRDTQYF. In DNA, the CDR3 is TGTGCCAGCAGTGCGGGACCCACGAGAGATACGCAGTATTTT. The rearrangement links TRBV2 to TRBJ2-3; D may match TRBD1 or TRBD2 (5 bases each). The CDR3 has 14 residues. Trimming stripped 4 bases from V and 5 bases from J, with 13 bases between. CDR1 is SNHLY and CDR2 is FYNNEI in the germline V gene.

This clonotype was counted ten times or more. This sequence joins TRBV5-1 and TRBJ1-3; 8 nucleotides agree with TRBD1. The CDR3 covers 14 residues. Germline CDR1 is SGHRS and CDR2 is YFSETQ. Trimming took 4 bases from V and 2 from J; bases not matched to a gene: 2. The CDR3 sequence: CASSQDRAGNTIYF. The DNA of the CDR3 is TGCGCCAGCAGCCAGGACAGGGCTGGAAACACCATATATTTT.

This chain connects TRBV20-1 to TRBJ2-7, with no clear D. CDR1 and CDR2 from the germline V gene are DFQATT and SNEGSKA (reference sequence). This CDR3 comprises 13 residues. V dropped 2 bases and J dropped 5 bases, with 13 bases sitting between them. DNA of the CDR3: TGCAGTGCTAGATGGCTACAGCTCAACGAGCAGTACTTC. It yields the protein CSARWLQLNEQYF.

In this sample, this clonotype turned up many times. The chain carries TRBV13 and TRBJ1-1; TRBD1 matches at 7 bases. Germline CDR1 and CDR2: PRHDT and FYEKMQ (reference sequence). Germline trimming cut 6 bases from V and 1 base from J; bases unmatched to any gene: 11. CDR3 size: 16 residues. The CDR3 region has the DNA TGTGCCAGCAGAAATAGGGCGACAGGGCCGAACACTGAAGCTTTCTTT. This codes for CASRNRATGPNTEAFF.